This TCR beta chain was found in a study of spatial heterogeneity in lung cancer. Study background: Sequencing consistently turned up more beta-chain sequences than alpha-chain sequences.

Germline CDR1 reads MNHEY; CDR2 reads SVGAGI. Trimming took off 5 bases at V and 2 bases at J, with 12 bases between the two ends. The CDR3 loop spans 14 amino acids. Every individual TCR cDNA molecule carried its own unique molecular identifier, which allowed correction of PCR and sequencing errors. TCRdb used MiXCR to reprocess the 5' RACE reads, holding one entry per CDR3 protein. The top ten clones hold over 8.5% of a sample with about 48,000 distinct CDR3 sequences, less than 5.5% of them seen once. The time point was: sample taken at primary tumor resection. Researchers sequenced whole RNA taken from tumor, nontumor lung or frozen PBMC without sorting. Study observations and caveats: Ubiquitous expanded tumor TCRs showed up in blood more at resection than follow-up.

This clonotype was seen many times. Its antigen is undetermined. The J gene is TRBJ2-5, the V gene TRBV6-5; D might be TRBD1 (5 bases). The sequencing here drew on PBMCs, taken at surgery. This receptor was identified in a male donor with early-stage non-small cell lung cancer. CDR3 sequence reads: CASSPQGLQETQYF. The CDR3 bases are TGTGCCAGCAGTCCCCAGGGCTTACAAGAGACCCAGTACTTC.